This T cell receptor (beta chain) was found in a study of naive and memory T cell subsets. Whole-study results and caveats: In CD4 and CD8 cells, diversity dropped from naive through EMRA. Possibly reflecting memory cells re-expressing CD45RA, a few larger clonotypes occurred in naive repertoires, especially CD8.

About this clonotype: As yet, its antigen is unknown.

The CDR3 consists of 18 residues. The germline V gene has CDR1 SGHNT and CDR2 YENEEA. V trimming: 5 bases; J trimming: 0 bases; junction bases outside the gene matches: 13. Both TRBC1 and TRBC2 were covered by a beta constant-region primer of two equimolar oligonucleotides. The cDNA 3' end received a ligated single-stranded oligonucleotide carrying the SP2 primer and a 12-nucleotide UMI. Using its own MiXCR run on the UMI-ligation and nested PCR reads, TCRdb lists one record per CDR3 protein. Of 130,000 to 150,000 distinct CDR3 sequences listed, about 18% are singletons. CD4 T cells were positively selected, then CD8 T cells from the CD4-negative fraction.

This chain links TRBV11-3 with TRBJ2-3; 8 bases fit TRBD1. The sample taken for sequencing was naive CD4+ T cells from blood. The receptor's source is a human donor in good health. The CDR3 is CASSLGQGITPSTDTQYF. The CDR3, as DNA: TGTGCCAGCAGCCTAGGACAGGGAATTACTCCTAGCACAGATACGCAGTATTTT.